Following are 32 T cell receptor beta chains from one sample sequenced in a study of Tregs in tolerant kidney transplant recipients. Mixed chimerism was transient after nonmyeloablative marrow transplants from related graft donors. Method: immunoSEQ multiplex PCR; TCRdb's copy keeps in-frame clones and lacks some. The table lists about 64,000 clones, more than 75% of them singletons. The sequenced sample was CD4+ T cells from blood (PBMCs), obtained 6 months after the transplant. The receptor set was obtained from a human patient who received a combined kidney and bone marrow transplant. Some T cells here may be from the graft donor.

This sequence joins TRBV5-1 and TRBJ2-1, with D perhaps matching TRBD2 (5 bases). CDR1 and CDR2 (germline): SGHRS, YFSETQ. Trimming took off 7 bases at V and 0 bases at J, with 8 bases between the two ends. The CDR3 runs 13 residues. CDR3 DNA: TGCGCCAGCCAAACTAGCTCCTACAATGAGCAGTTCTTC. It specifies CASQTSSYNEQFF.

This clone was seen more than once but under ten times. The chain couples TRBV5-1 to TRBJ1-4; D is perhaps TRBD1 (6 bases). CDR1 is SGHRS and CDR2 is YFSETQ in the germline V gene. The CDR3 loop spans 12 amino acids. V was trimmed by 4 bases and J by 13 bases, leaving 14 bases between them. In DNA form, the CDR3 reads TGCGCCAGCAGCCCGGACAGAAGCGGACTGTTTTTT. Amino acids: CASSPDRSGLFF.

The chain carries TRBV4-1 and TRBJ2-1, with 7 bases that match TRBD2. The CDR3 has 14 residues. Germline V CDR1 and CDR2: MGHRA, YSYEKL. V shed 1 base and J 10 bases; nucleotides not matched to a gene: 7. The CDR3 sequence is CASSQGTRSEEQFF. For the CDR3, the DNA is TGCGCCAGCAGCCAAGGGACTAGAAGTGAGGAGCAGTTCTTC.

The chain joins TRBV7-9 to TRBJ1-1; 7 bases are shared with TRBD1. The junction had 2 bases not matched to a gene; V was cut back by 3 bases and J by 10 bases. The CDR3 loop spans 11 amino acids. CDR1 SEHNR and CDR2 FQNEAQ come from the germline V gene (reference sequence). CDR3 sequence reads: CASSLEGAAFF. The CDR3 DNA is TGTGCCAGCAGCTTGGAGGGGGCAGCTTTCTTT.

This clone showed up just once. The rearrangement joins TRBV7-2 to TRBJ1-3; D gene unclear. Germline values: CDR1 SGHTA, CDR2 FQGNSA. V was trimmed by 1 base and J by 1 base, leaving 8 bases between them. The CDR3 runs to 15 residues. The CDR3 reads CASSLGADSGNTIYF. CDR3 DNA sequence: TGTGCCAGCAGCTTAGGAGCCGATTCTGGAAACACCATATATTTT.

This chain uses TRBV27 with TRBJ2-7; 8 bases are shared with TRBD1. CDR3 length equals 18 residues. V trimming: 3 bases; J trimming: 4 bases; junction bases outside the gene matches: 17. Germline V gene lookup returns CDR1 MNHEY and CDR2 SMNVEV (reference sequence). The CDR3 coding sequence is TGTGCCAGCAGTTTTTCCAGGACAGGGACTCAGAGTCGGTACGAGCAGTACTTC. Translation: CASSFSRTGTQSRYEQYF.

The rearrangement uses TRBV29-1 and TRBJ1-1; 8 nucleotides match TRBD1. From germline, CDR1 is SQVTM and CDR2 ANQGSEA. The CDR3 covers 14 residues. The J segment lost 3 bases and the V segment lost 4 bases, leaving 7 bases of the junction unmatched. The CDR3 sequence: CSVARTGWDTEAFF. The CDR3 region has the DNA TGCAGCGTTGCCCGGACAGGGTGGGACACTGAAGCTTTCTTT.

The chain carries TRBV7-2 and TRBJ2-1, with TRBD2 as a possible D gene (5 bases). V was cut by 1 base and J by 9 bases, with 10 bases left in between. The CDR3 has 13 amino acids. CDR1 is SGHTA and CDR2 is FQGNSA in the germline V gene. This chain's CDR3 is CASSLGAGSEQFF. CDR3 sequence (DNA): TGTGCCAGCAGCTTAGGGGCTGGGAGTGAGCAGTTCTTC.

The CDR3 spells CASSGQENQPQHF. The DNA for the CDR3 is TGCGCCAGCAGCGGACAGGAGAATCAGCCCCAGCATTTT. This sequence joins TRBV5-1 and TRBJ1-5, with 7 bases aligning to TRBD1. Per the germline V gene, CDR1 is SGHRS and CDR2 is YFSETQ. This CDR3 contains 13 residues. The V gene end was trimmed by 4 bases and the J gene end by 4 bases; junction bases not matched to a gene: 2.

This chain joins TRBV7-2 and TRBJ2-3; no clear D gene. Looked up from germline, CDR1 is SGHTA and CDR2 is FQGNSA. V shed 1 base and J shed 0 bases, with 8 bases lying between them. The length of the CDR3 is 15 residues. The CDR3 DNA sequence: TGTGCCAGCAGCTTAGTTGCGGCTAGCACAGATACGCAGTATTTT. It is translated as CASSLVAASTDTQYF.

The rearrangement joins TRBV9 to TRBJ2-7; D not resolved. V was pared by 0 bases and J by 0 bases, with 7 bases between. Germline CDR1 SGDLS, CDR2 YYNGEE. The CDR3 extends over 14 amino acids. The chain's CDR3 is CASSVVGSSYEQYF. CDR3 coding DNA: TGTGCCAGCAGCGTAGTTGGTAGCTCCTACGAGCAGTACTTC. Drawing the rest from reference TRBV9 and TRBJ2-7, the complete variable domain is DSGVTQTPKHLITATGQRVTLRCSPRSGDLSVYWYQQSLDQGLQFLIQYYNGEERAKGNILERFSAQQFPDLHSELNLSSLELGDSALYFCASSVVGSSYEQYFGPGTRLTVT.

The chain employs TRBV7-6 and TRBJ2-1; perhaps TRBD2 as D (6 bases). CDR1 and CDR2 (germline): SGHVS, FNYEAQ. V lost 5 bases and J lost 0, with 11 bases in between. The CDR3 extends over 15 amino acids. This CDR3 is CASSPTTSSYNEQFF. The CDR3 nucleotides read TGTGCCAGCAGCCCTACGACTAGCTCCTACAATGAGCAGTTCTTC.

V is TRBV13 and J is TRBJ1-6, with D maybe TRBD1 (5 bases). V was trimmed by 3 bases and J by 8 bases, leaving 11 bases between them. The CDR3 runs 14 residues. Germline V gene data show CDR1 as PRHDT and CDR2 as FYEKMQ (reference sequence). CDR3 coding DNA: TGTGCCAGCAGCTTTCAGGGAGGATATTCACCCCTCCACTTT. Its translation is CASSFQGGYSPLHF.

V and J are TRBV30 and TRBJ2-7, with D unclear. Per the germline V gene, CDR1 is GTSNPN and CDR2 is SVGIG (reference sequence). The ends were cut back, 2 bases at V and 3 bases at J, with 5 bases in the middle. The CDR3 covers 11 residues. Here the CDR3 DNA reads TGTGCCTGGAGTAGGAGCTACGAGCAGTACTTC. It encodes CAWSRSYEQYF.

V is TRBV6-1 and J is TRBJ1-2; 10 bases line up with TRBD1. The ends lost 5 bases at V and 7 bases at J; junction bases unmatched: 10. CDR3 length equals 15 residues. CDR1 and CDR2 (germline): MNHNS, SASEGT. The CDR3 DNA sequence: TGTGCCAGCAGTTCCGAGTACCGACAGGGGGCTGGCTACACCTTC. Translated, it gives CASSSEYRQGAGYTF.

A single count supports this clone. The chain carries TRBV5-4 and TRBJ2-2; D gene uncertain. CDR3 length: 14 residues. The ends were cut back, 2 bases at V and 3 bases at J, with 8 bases in the middle. Germline CDR1 is SGHNT and CDR2 is YYREEE (reference sequence). CDR3 sequence reads: CASSFSRDTGELFF. Here the CDR3 DNA reads TGTGCCAGCAGCTTTTCACGGGACACCGGGGAGCTGTTTTTT.

V gene TRBV18 combines with J gene TRBJ2-3; 8 bases align to TRBD2. V shed 2 bases and J 2 bases; nucleotides not matched to a gene: 3. Germline V gene data show CDR1 as KGHSH and CDR2 as LQKENI. The CDR3 loop spans 15 amino acids. CDR3 residues: CASSPGAGATDTQYF. The CDR3 DNA is TGTGCCAGCTCACCAGGAGCGGGGGCCACAGATACGCAGTATTTT.

The chain is built from TRBV7-2 and TRBJ2-2, with D unresolved. CDR1 is SGHTA and CDR2 is FQGNSA in the germline V gene. This CDR3 comprises 17 residues. Between the trimmed V and J ends, which lost 1 base and 1 base, there was a span of 13 bases. Here the CDR3 DNA reads TGTGCCAGCAGCTTAGTCCGGTTGAGTTGGAACACCGGGGAGCTGTTTTTT. Translation: CASSLVRLSWNTGELFF. The full variable domain, its missing parts supplied by reference TRBV7-2 and TRBJ2-2, is GAGVSQSPSNKVTEKGKDVELRCDPISGHTALYWYRQSLGQGLEFLIYFQGNSAPDKSGLPSDRFSAERTGGSVSTLTIQRTQQEDSAVYLCASSLVRLSWNTGELFFGEGSRLTVL.

This chain uses TRBV11-3 with TRBJ2-3; 8 bases agree with TRBD2. There are 14 residues in the CDR3. V shed 8 bases and J 4 bases; nucleotides not matched to a gene: 8. Germline V gene sequence: CDR1 SGHNT, CDR2 YENEEA. DNA of the CDR3: TGTGCCAGCGTGACTCGGGAGGGCGCAGATACGCAGTATTTT. It specifies CASVTREGADTQYF.

This clone was counted a single time. The gene calls are TRBV15 and TRBJ1-2; a weak D match, TRBD1 (6 bases). Trimming took 0 bases from V and 3 from J, leaving 11 bases between them. This CDR3 is built from 15 residues. Germline V gene data show CDR1 as LNHNV and CDR2 as YYDKDF (reference sequence). The CDR3 sequence: CATSRDAGGHYGYTF. The DNA of the CDR3 is TGTGCCACCAGCAGAGATGCGGGGGGCCACTATGGCTACACCTTC.

This clone was observed a handful of times. The CDR3 nucleotides read TGTGCCAGCAGTTTATTTGACAGGGAGTCTGGAAACACCATATATTTT. This translates into CASSLFDRESGNTIYF. The chain employs TRBV27 and TRBJ1-3; 7 bases agree with TRBD1. Germline CDR1 MNHEY, CDR2 SMNVEV (reference sequence). V dropped 1 base and J dropped 1; count of bases not matched to a gene: 4. CDR3 length: 16 residues.

The chain uses TRBV7-2 and TRBJ1-1; possibly TRBD1 for D (5 bases). Trimming took 2 bases from V and 4 from J, leaving 11 bases between them. Germline V lookup: CDR1 SGHTA, CDR2 FQGNSA. The CDR3 extends over 14 amino acids. In DNA form, the CDR3 reads TGTGCCAGCAGCTTACAGGGAAGGGGCACTGAAGCTTTCTTT. It specifies CASSLQGRGTEAFF.

The chain joins TRBV5-4 to TRBJ2-7, with 11 positions matching TRBD1. Germline loops: CDR1 SGHNT, CDR2 YYREEE (reference sequence). This CDR3 comprises 15 residues. V was pared by 4 bases and J by 7 bases, with 10 bases of the junction left unmatched. The CDR3 sequence is CASSKPGQGGREQYF. In DNA form, the CDR3 reads TGTGCCAGCAGCAAACCGGGACAGGGGGGGCGTGAGCAGTACTTC.

V usage is TRBV2 and J usage is TRBJ2-2; TRBD2 aligns across 12 bases. This CDR3 contains 15 residues. V lost 7 bases and J lost 1; bases outside the gene matches: 1. Germline CDR1 reads SNHLY; CDR2 reads FYNNEI. The CDR3 DNA is TGTGCCAGCAAGACTAGCGGGGGGAACACCGGGGAGCTGTTTTTT. Translating gives CASKTSGGNTGELFF.

The J gene is TRBJ1-5, the V gene TRBV19, with D possibly matching TRBD1 (6 bases). This CDR3 has 16 residues. CDR1 is LNHDA and CDR2 is SQIVND in the germline V gene (reference sequence). Trimming left V 7 bases short and J 0 bases short, with 16 bases between. The CDR3 spells CASTKDRRNSNQPQHF. CDR3 in DNA: TGTGCCAGTACTAAAGACAGGCGAAATAGCAATCAGCCCCAGCATTTT.

The rearrangement links TRBV7-9 to TRBJ2-2; the D gene is possibly TRBD2 (5 bases). Germline V gives CDR1 SEHNR, CDR2 FQNEAQ (reference sequence). The V end was cut by 6 bases, the J end by 5 bases, with 16 bases between. This CDR3 is built from 15 residues. DNA for the CDR3: TGTGCCAGCAGATCCAATCGGGGTCGGACCGGGGAGCTGTTTTTT. This translates into CASRSNRGRTGELFF.

J is TRBJ1-1 and V is TRBV30, with 8 bases matching TRBD1. This CDR3 is 17 amino acids long. The trim removed 4 bases at V and 4 bases at J, leaving 17 bases unmatched. Looked up from germline, CDR1 is GTSNPN and CDR2 is SVGIG (reference sequence). The CDR3 DNA follows: TGTGCCTGGACCAACCAGACCACGACAGGGGTGAGCACTGAAGCTTTCTTT. Its translation: CAWTNQTTTGVSTEAFF.

The CDR3 nucleotides are TGTGCCAGTAGGCCGGGGGTCAGCTCCTACGAGCAGTACTTC. It yields the protein CASRPGVSSYEQYF. The J gene is TRBJ2-7, the V gene TRBV19, with D tentatively TRBD2 (6 bases). The CDR3 consists of 14 residues. Germline CDR1 and CDR2: LNHDA and SQIVND (reference sequence). The V end was cut by 6 bases, the J end by 0 bases, with 12 bases between.

This clone was counted a single time. As DNA, the CDR3 is TGCGCCAGCAGCTCGGACAGGGTCGGCTACACCTTC. Translating it yields CASSSDRVGYTF. This chain connects TRBV5-1 to TRBJ1-2, with 8 bases identical to TRBD1. The CDR3 contains 12 residues. Trimming at V came to 3 bases and at J to 8 bases, leaving 3 bases not matched to a gene. CDR1 SGHRS and CDR2 YFSETQ come from the germline V gene.

This chain uses TRBV6-5 with TRBJ2-3; D may be TRBD2 (6 bases). The CDR3 runs to 13 residues. The V gene's germline CDR1 is MNHEY and CDR2 SVGAGI. Trimming stripped 8 bases from V and 4 bases from J, with 13 bases between. CDR3 loop: CASGGTTADTQYF. CDR3 nucleotide sequence: TGTGCCAGCGGGGGGACCACCGCAGATACGCAGTATTTT.

V is TRBV10-1 and J is TRBJ2-2; TRBD2 matches 8 bases. CDR3 length equals 16 residues. The trim removed 3 bases at V and 5 bases at J, leaving 8 bases unmatched. Looked up from germline, CDR1 is WNHNN and CDR2 is SYGVQD (reference sequence). As DNA, the CDR3 is TGCGCCAGCAGTGAATCCAGCGGGAGTTCAACCGGGGAGCTGTTTTTT. It codes for CASSESSGSSTGELFF.

V and J are TRBV5-1 and TRBJ2-3; TRBD2 matches 13 bases. The ends lost 7 bases at V and 2 bases at J; junction bases unmatched: 4. Germline values: CDR1 SGHRS, CDR2 YFSETQ. The CDR3 spans 15 residues. The CDR3 reads CASGTSGKSTDTQYF. In DNA form, the CDR3 reads TGCGCCAGCGGGACTAGCGGGAAGTCCACAGATACGCAGTATTTT.